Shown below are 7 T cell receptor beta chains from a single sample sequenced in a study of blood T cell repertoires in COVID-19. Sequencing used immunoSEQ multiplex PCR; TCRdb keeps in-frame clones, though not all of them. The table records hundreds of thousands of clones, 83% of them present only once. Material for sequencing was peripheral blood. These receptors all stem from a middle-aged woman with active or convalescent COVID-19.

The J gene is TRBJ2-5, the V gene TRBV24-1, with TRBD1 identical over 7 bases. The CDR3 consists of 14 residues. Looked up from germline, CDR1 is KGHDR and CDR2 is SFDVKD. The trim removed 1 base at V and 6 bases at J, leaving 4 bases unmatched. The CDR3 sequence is CATSDLQGRQTQYF. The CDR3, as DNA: TGTGCCACCAGTGATTTACAGGGGAGACAGACCCAGTACTTC.

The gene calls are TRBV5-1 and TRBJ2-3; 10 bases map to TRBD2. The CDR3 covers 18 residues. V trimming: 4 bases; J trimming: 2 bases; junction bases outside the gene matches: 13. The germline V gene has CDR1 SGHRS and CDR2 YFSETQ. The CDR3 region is CASSPAYGLAETTDTQYF. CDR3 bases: TGCGCCAGCAGCCCCGCTTACGGACTAGCGGAGACCACAGATACGCAGTATTTT.

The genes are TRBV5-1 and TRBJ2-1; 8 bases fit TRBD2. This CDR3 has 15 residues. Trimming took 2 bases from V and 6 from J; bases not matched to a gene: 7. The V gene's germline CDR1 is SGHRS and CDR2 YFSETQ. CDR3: CASSLLAEMSNEQFF. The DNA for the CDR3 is TGCGCCAGCAGCTTACTAGCGGAAATGTCCAATGAGCAGTTCTTC. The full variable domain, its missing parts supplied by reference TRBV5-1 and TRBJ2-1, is KAGVTQTPRYLIKTRGQQVTLSCSPISGHRSVSWYQQTPGQGLQFLFEYFSETQRNKGNFPGRFSGRQFSNSRSEMNVSTLELGDSALYLCASSLLAEMSNEQFFGPGTRLTVL.

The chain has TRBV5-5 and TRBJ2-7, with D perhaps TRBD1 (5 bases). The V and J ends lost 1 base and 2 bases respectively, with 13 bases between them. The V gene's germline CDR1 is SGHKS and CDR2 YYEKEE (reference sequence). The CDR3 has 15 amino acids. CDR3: CASSLRQGEPYEQYF. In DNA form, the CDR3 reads TGTGCCAGCAGCTTGAGGCAGGGCGAACCCTACGAGCAGTACTTC. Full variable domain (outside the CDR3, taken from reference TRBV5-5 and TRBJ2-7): DAGVTQSPTHLIKTRGQQVTLRCSPISGHKSVSWYQQVLGQGPQFIFQYYEKEERGRGNFPDRFSARQFPNYSSELNVNALLLGDSALYLCASSLRQGEPYEQYFGPGTRLTVT.

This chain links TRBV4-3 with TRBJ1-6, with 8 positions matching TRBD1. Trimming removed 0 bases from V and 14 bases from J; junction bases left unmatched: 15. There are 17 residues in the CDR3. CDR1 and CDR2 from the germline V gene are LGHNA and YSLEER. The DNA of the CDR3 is TGCGCCAGCAGCCAAGATCTGAACACAGGGGGATCCTCATCCCTCCACTTT. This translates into CASSQDLNTGGSSSLHF.

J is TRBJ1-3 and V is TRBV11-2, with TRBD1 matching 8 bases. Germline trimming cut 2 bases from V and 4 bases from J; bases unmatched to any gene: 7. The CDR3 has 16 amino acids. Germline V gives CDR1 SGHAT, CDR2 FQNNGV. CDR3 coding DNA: TGTGCCAGCAGCTTAAGACAGGGGCCGAGGGGAAACACCATATATTTT. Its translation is CASSLRQGPRGNTIYF.

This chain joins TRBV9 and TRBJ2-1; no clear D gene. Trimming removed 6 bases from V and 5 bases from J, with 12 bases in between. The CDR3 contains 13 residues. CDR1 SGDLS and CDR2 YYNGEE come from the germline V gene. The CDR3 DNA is TGTGCCAGCAACACGGGTAGCCACAATGAGCAGTTCTTC. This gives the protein CASNTGSHNEQFF.